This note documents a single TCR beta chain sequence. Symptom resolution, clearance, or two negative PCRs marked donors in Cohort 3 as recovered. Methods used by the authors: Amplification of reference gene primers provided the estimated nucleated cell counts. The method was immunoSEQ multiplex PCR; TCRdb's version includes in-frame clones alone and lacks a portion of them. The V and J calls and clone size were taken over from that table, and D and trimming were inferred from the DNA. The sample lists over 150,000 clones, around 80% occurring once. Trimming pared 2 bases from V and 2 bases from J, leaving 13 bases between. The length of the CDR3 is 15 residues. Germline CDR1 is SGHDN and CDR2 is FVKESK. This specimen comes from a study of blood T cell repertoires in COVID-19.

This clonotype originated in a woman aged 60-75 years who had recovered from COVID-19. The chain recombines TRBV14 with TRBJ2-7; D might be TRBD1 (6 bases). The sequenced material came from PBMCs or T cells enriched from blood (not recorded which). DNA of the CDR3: TGTGCCAGCAGCCAATCCCAAGACAGGACCTACGAGCAGTACTTC. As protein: CASSQSQDRTYEQYF.